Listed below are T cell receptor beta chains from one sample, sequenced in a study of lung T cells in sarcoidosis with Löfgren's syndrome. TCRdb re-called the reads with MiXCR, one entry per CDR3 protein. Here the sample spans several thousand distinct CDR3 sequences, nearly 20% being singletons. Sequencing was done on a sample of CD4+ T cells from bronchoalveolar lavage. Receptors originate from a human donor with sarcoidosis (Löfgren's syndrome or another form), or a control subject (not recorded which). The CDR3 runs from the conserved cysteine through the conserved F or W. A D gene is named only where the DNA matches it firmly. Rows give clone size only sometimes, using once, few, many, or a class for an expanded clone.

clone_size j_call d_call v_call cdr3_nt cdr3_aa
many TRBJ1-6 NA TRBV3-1 TGTGCCAGCAGCCAAGTACTGAAGAATTCACCCCTCCACTTT CASSQVLKNSPLHF
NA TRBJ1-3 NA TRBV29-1 TGCAGCGTAGCCCTGCCACGGAGACAGGTAAACACCATATATTTT CSVALPRRQVNTIYF
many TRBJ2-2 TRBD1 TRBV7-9 TGTGCCAGCAGCTTAACCGGGACAGGGATTAACACCGGGGAGCTGTTTTTT CASSLTGTGINTGELFF
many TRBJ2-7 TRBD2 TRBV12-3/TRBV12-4 TGTGCCAGCAGTTCCCGGACTAGCGGGAGACCCCTCTACGAGCAGTACTTC CASSSRTSGRPLYEQYF
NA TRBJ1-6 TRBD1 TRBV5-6 TGTGCCAGCAGCACCGAAACAGGGGAGTTTAATTCACCCCTCCACTTT CASSTETGEFNSPLHF
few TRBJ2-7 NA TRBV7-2 TGTGCCAGCAGCCGCGGGACCGGTGGCGAGCAGTACTTC CASSRGTGGEQYF
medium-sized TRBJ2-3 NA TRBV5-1 TGCGCCAGCAGCTTGATTATATCAGACACAGATACGCAGTATTTT CASSLIISDTDTQYF
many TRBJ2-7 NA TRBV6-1 TGTGCCAGCACCGGGGTAAGCTACGAGCAGTACTTC CASTGVSYEQYF
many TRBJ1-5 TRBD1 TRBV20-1 TGCAGTGCGACAGGGGGAGGGAATCAGCCCCAGCATTTT CSATGGGNQPQHF
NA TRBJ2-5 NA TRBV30 TGTGCCTGGGGGGACAAGGGACTCGAGGAGACCCAGTACTTC CAWGDKGLEETQYF
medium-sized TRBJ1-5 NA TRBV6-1 TGTGCCAGCAGGATAAATCAGCCCCAGCATTTT CASRINQPQHF
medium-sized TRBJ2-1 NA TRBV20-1 TGCAGTGCCCACCGATTGGGACTCCAAACGCAGTTCTTC CSAHRLGLQTQFF
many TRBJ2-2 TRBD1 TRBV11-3 TGTGCCAGCAGCCCCGGGACAGCGAACACCGGGGAGCTGTTTTTT CASSPGTANTGELFF
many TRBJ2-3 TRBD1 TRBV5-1 TGCGCCAGCAGCTTAAGGACAGGGTCCACAGATACGCAGTATTTT CASSLRTGSTDTQYF
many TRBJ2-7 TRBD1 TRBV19 TGTGCCAGTAGTATAGTTGGGACAGCCAACTCCTACGAGCAGTACTTC CASSIVGTANSYEQYF
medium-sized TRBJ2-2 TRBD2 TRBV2 TGTGCCAGCACAAGCGGGACCTCCACCGGGGAGCTGTTTTTT CASTSGTSTGELFF
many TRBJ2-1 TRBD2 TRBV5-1 TGCGCCAGCAGCTCGACTAGCGCGCACAATGAGCAGTTCTTC CASSSTSAHNEQFF
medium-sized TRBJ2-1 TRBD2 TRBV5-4 TGTGCCAGCAGCCCCCCCGACGGGAGGGCCGGGAATGAGCAGTTCTTC CASSPPDGRAGNEQFF
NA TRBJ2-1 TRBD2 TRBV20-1 TGCGGTACCCCCAGCGGGAGGGCCAATGAGCAGTTCTTC CGTPSGRANEQFF
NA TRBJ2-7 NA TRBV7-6 TGTGCCAGCAGCTTAGGAGTGCATGCCGAACAGTACTTC CASSLGVHAEQYF
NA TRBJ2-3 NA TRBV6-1 TGTGCCGGCAGTGAAGGCCAGGGTGTCGCAGATACGCGGTATTTT CAGSEGQGVADTRYF
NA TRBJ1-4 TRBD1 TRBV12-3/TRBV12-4 TGTACCAGCAGTTTAGGGGCAGGGGGCCAAGAAAAACTGTTTTTT CTSSLGAGGQEKLFF
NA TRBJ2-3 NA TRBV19 TGTGCCAGTAGTCTACCAGGGGCCCGGGCCGCAGATACGCAGTATTTT CASSLPGARAADTQYF
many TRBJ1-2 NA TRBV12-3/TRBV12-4 TGTGCCAGCAGGGAGGACTTCAACTATGGCTACACCTTC CASREDFNYGYTF
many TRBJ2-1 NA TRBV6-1 TGTGCCAGCAGGACTAGACAGGGACACTCCTACAATGAGCAGTTCTTC CASRTRQGHSYNEQFF
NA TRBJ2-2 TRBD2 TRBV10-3 TGTGCCATCAGTGAGCCCTTTAGCGGGGGCCTGAACACCAGGGAGCTGTTTTTT CAISEPFSGGLNTRELFF
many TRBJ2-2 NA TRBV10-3 TGTGCCATCAGTGCTCAGGGGAACACCGGGGAGCTGTTTTTT CAISAQGNTGELFF
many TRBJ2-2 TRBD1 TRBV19 TGTGCCAGTAGCCCGACAGGGACCTACACCGGGGAGCTGTTTTTT CASSPTGTYTGELFF
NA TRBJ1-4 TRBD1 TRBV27 TGTGCCAGCATTTTATGGGGGACAGGGGGCAAGAATGAAAAACTGCTTTTT CASILWGTGGKNEKLLF
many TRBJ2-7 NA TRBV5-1 TGCGCCAGCAGCTTGGACGGTACCTACGAGCAGTACTTC CASSLDGTYEQYF
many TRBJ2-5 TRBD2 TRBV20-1 TGCAGTGCCCCTGGAGGACTAGCGGGGGTAGAGACCCAGTACTTC CSAPGGLAGVETQYF
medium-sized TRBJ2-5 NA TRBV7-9 TGTGCCAGCAGCTTAGCGAACAGAAATGAGGAGACCCAGTACTTC CASSLANRNEETQYF
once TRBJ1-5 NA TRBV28 TGTGCCAGCAGACCCGGGACAACAAACCGGATAAATCAGCCCCAGCATTTT CASRPGTTNRINQPQHF
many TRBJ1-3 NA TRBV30 TGTGCCTGGAAAAACACCGGGACCGAGCGAAACACCATATATTTT CAWKNTGTERNTIYF
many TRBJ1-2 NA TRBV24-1 TGTGCCACCAGTGACCCCGGGCAGCCCGCTTATGGCTACACCTTC CATSDPGQPAYGYTF
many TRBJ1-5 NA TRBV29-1 TGCAGCGTTGAAGTTAGTAGCAATCAGCCCCAGCATTTT CSVEVSSNQPQHF
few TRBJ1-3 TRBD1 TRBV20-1 TGCAGTGTTAGGAAAATCGGACAGGTTCACATCCCTGGAAACACCATATATTTT CSVRKIGQVHIPGNTIYF
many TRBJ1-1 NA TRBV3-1 TGTGCCAGCAGCCAAGATACCGGGTGGCTCACTGAAGCTTTCTTT CASSQDTGWLTEAFF
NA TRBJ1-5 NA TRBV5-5 TGTGCCAGCAGCTTAGGCAGTTCTAATCAGCCCCAGCATTTT CASSLGSSNQPQHF
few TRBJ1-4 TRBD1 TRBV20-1 TGCAGTGCCCAACCGGGACAGATTAATGAAGAACTGTTTTTT CSAQPGQINEELFF
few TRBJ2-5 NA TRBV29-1 TGCAGCGTTGAGCCGGGAGTAGGCCAAGAGACCCAGTACTTC CSVEPGVGQETQYF
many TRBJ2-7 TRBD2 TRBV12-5 TGTGCTAGTGGTCCCTGGGCAAGCGGGGTCTCCTACGAGCAGTACTTC CASGPWASGVSYEQYF
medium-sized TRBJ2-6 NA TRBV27 TGTGCCAGCAGTCCCAGGGCTCCCCACGTCCTGACTTTC CASSPRAPHVLTF
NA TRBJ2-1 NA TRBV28 NA CASSILGRGNSYNEQFF
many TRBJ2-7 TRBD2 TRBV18 TGTGCCAGCTCACCACTGGTTAGCGGGGGTTACGAGCAGTACTTC CASSPLVSGGYEQYF
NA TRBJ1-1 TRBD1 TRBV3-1 TGTGCCAGCAGCCCTACACAGGGGGCGACGGAGTGCACTGGAGCTTTCTTT CASSPTQGATECTGAFF
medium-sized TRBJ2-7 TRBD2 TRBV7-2 TGTGCCAGCAGCTACCGGGGGGAGCTTACCTACGAGCAGTACTTC CASSYRGELTYEQYF
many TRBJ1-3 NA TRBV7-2 TGTGCCAGCAGCTTAGGGGCGGGAAACACCATATATTTT CASSLGAGNTIYF
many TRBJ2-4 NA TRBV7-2 TGTGCCAGCTCTCCGGTCGGGGTAAACATTCAGTACTTC CASSPVGVNIQYF
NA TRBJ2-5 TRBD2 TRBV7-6 TGTGCCGGCAGTTCTAGCGGGAGCGCGGGAGAGACCCAGTACTTC CAGSSSGSAGETQYF
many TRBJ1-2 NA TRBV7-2 TGTGCCAGCAGCCCTAGACACAGTTGGGCTAACTATGGCTACACCTTC CASSPRHSWANYGYTF
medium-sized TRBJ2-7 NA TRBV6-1 TGTGCCAGCCTGGGGTTCCGGGCCGAGGACGAGCAGTACTTC CASLGFRAEDEQYF
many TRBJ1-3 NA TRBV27 TGTGCCAGCAGTTTAAATGAGCCGGGCCTCGGAAACACCATATATTTT CASSLNEPGLGNTIYF
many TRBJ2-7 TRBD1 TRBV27 TGTGCCAGCAGTTTCCGGGACAGGGGCTACGAGCAGTACTTC CASSFRDRGYEQYF
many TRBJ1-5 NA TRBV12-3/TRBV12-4 TGTGCCAGCAGTTCAACGAATAGCAATCAGCCCCAGCATTTT CASSSTNSNQPQHF